Below, one T cell receptor (beta chain) is given with its context. Its antigen target is currently unknown. No qualities accompany the bases; no much larger clone lies one base away. TCRbeta CDR3 regions were amplified from genomic DNA using the immunoSEQ Assay, a bias-controlled multiplex PCR. As for how the authors treated the data: Within the assay, amplification of reference gene primers was used to estimate how many nucleated cells each sample contained. To quantify the absolute abundance of each unique TCRbeta CDR3 rearrangement, sequence reads were collapsed and filtered. Productive Simpson clonality was computed per sample as the square root of Simpson's diversity index over productive rearrangements. TCRdb limited this immuneACCESS table to in-frame rearrangements with V and J called. A share of clones is missing; checked studies link under half to unresolved V genes, and the rest is unexplained. That table gives V, J and clone size, and the DNA gave D and trimming. The sample data list approximately 94,000 clones, and roughly 84% of these were observed just once. Of the sample, 7.4% falls within the top ten clones.

The data belong to a study of blood T cell repertoires in COVID-19 (dated by TCRdb to the early 2020s). At the level of the whole study: The collaborator samples originated in the United States, Italy and Spain and spanned the acute and convalescent phases of COVID-19. The material from the prospective study consisted of cDNA or gDNA derived from T cells, B-cell-depleted T cells, or PBMCs. Subjects who had been exposed to COVID-19, were actively infected with it, or had recovered from it provided the deeply sampled blood TCRbeta repertoires that made up the dataset. The repertoires were released in a freely available public database meant as a resource for research on the immune response to SARS-CoV-2. Samples were obtained from the ongoing ImmuneRACE study (first 160 participants) and from about 1,300 subjects provided by 6 global collaborators. Nearly every sample came with metadata listing a de-identified subject ID, COVID-19 status, age in years and sex. Where HLA class I and class II types were available, the types were taken from metadata supplied by the sample provider, not from assay-based typing. Broader findings and caveats from the paper: The quantity of clinical and demographic metadata differed by source and by participant and was supplied without curation.

From the germline V gene, CDR1 is SGDLS and CDR2 is YYNGEE. At the junction V is shortened by 4 bases and J by 2 bases; bases outside the gene matches: 7. Reading from cysteine to phenylalanine, the CDR3 counts 15 amino acids. Of the read, only the CDR3 DNA is kept; its 45 bases are in frame from base 1. Collaborating institutions collected whole blood in K2EDTA tubes following their own protocols. For TCRbeta analysis, collaborators shipped samples as frozen whole blood, isolated PBMCs, or DNA extracted from either of those sample types. The sequence derives from a man aged 30 to 45 in a cohort sampled during active COVID-19. The chain is made from TRBV9 and TRBJ2-7; 9 middle bases align to TRBD2. Input material: peripheral blood. CDR3 protein: CASSPQRGVTYEQYF. The nucleotides are TGTGCCAGCAGCCCCCAGCGGGGGGTTACCTACGAGCAGTACTTC.